The 21 T cell receptor beta chains below come from one sample, sequenced in a study of cytomegalovirus exposure and HLA in healthy donors. PCR employed 60 Vbeta and 13 Jbeta primers. Here immunoSEQ multiplex PCR was the method, and the copy in TCRdb shows in-frame clones only, minus some. The sample yields approximately 200,000 clones, more than 65% seen once. The sample taken for sequencing was PBMCs. The receptors here all came from a girl between 10 and 17 years old in good health and CMV-seropositive.

The sample holds a few counts of this clone. In DNA, the CDR3 is TGCGCCAGCAGCCAGGCTACTAGCGGGGGTTCCTACGAGCAGTACTTC. Protein product: CASSQATSGGSYEQYF. The rearrangement links TRBV4-3 to TRBJ2-7, with 11 bases matching TRBD2. V shed 3 bases, J shed 1 base, and the junction held 5 bases outside the gene matches. The length of the CDR3 is 16 residues. CDR1 and CDR2 (germline): LGHNA, YSLEER.

The genes are TRBV19 and TRBJ2-2, with 12 bases fitting TRBD2. The CDR3 loop spans 17 amino acids. CDR1 is LNHDA and CDR2 is SQIVND in the germline V gene (reference sequence). The junction had 11 bases not matched to a gene; V was cut back by 5 bases and J by 7 bases. The CDR3 nucleotides read TGTGCCAGTAGTCCTTCGCCGCTAGCGGGGGGGCACGGGGAGCTGTTTTTT. Its translation is CASSPSPLAGGHGELFF.

The chain has TRBV4-1 and TRBJ2-5, with 8 bases aligning to TRBD1. CDR1 is MGHRA and CDR2 is YSYEKL in the germline V gene. The CDR3 is made up of 18 amino acids. The J segment lost 7 bases and the V segment lost 1 base, leaving 17 bases of the junction unmatched. For the CDR3, the DNA is TGCGCCAGCAGCCAAGCCGGGACAGGCGAAACCCTCGGGAGGACCCAGTACTTC. It yields the protein CASSQAGTGETLGRTQYF.

Here the CDR3 reads CAWSSQGAEAFF. The DNA of the CDR3 is TGTGCCTGGAGTAGCCAGGGGGCTGAAGCTTTCTTT. The rearrangement joins TRBV30 to TRBJ1-1; 7 bases line up with TRBD1. Losses at the gene ends were 2 bases for V and 6 bases for J; bases not matched to a gene: 3. Germline V CDR1 and CDR2: GTSNPN, SVGIG (reference sequence). The CDR3 totals 12 residues.

Only a few counts were recorded for this clone. The V and J genes are TRBV11-2 and TRBJ1-2, with TRBD1 as a possible D gene (5 bases). V lost 6 bases and J 5 bases, leaving 16 bases between the germline ends. Germline V gene lookup returns CDR1 SGHAT and CDR2 FQNNGV. The CDR3 spans 14 residues. This CDR3 is CASRQTESIYGYTF. CDR3 nucleotides: TGTGCCAGCAGGCAGACAGAATCGATTTATGGCTACACCTTC.

V gene TRBV19 combines with J gene TRBJ2-1, with unresolved D. Germline V gene data show CDR1 as LNHDA and CDR2 as SQIVND (reference sequence). V shed 5 bases and J shed 8 bases, with 7 bases lying between them. This CDR3 contains 11 residues. CDR3 DNA: TGTGCCAGTAGTGTTCGTTATGAGCAGTTCTTC. Translating gives CASSVRYEQFF.

This clone is a singleton in its sample. The gene calls are TRBV2 and TRBJ1-3; D unresolved. Germline V gene data show CDR1 as SNHLY and CDR2 as FYNNEI. Trimming shortened V by 2 bases and J by 0 bases, and 8 bases separated the two germline ends. The CDR3 length is 15 residues. CDR3 DNA: TGTGCCAGCAGTGAACGTGGCATCTCTGGAAACACCATATATTTT. It codes for CASSERGISGNTIYF.

The chain uses TRBV9 and TRBJ2-3; perhaps TRBD1 as D (6 bases). The CDR3 consists of 15 residues. Trimming pared 4 bases from V and 4 bases from J, leaving 16 bases between. Germline V gene lookup returns CDR1 SGDLS and CDR2 YYNGEE. CDR3 nucleotides: TGTGCCAGCAGCCCCAGGTCAGGGGAGCCAGATACGCAGTATTTT. This gives the protein CASSPRSGEPDTQYF.

The genes are TRBV19 and TRBJ1-5; possibly TRBD1 for D (5 bases). The CDR3 has 16 amino acids. Germline V lookup: CDR1 LNHDA, CDR2 SQIVND (reference sequence). Trimming removed 6 bases at V and 1 base at J, with 16 bases between. The CDR3 sequence: CASSPTREGSNQPQHF. In nucleotides, the CDR3 is TGTGCCAGTAGCCCGACCAGGGAGGGGAGCAATCAGCCCCAGCATTTT.

This clone was counted once. V gene TRBV18 combines with J gene TRBJ1-5, with 9 bases matching TRBD1. The CDR3 contains 16 residues. J gave up 3 bases and V 1 base, and 4 bases lay outside the gene matches. Germline CDR1 reads KGHSH; CDR2 reads LQKENI. The CDR3 DNA reads as TGTGCCAGCTCACCACAGGGGACAGGGAACAATCAGCCCCAGCATTTT. This encodes CASSPQGTGNNQPQHF.

V is TRBV25-1 and J is TRBJ1-1; 8 bases map to TRBD1. Unmatched junction bases numbered 8, after V lost 6 bases and J lost 5 bases. Germline V gene data show CDR1 as MGHDK and CDR2 as SYGVNS. The CDR3 spans 14 residues. The CDR3 loop is CASRPFTGGTEAFF. CDR3 bases: TGTGCCAGCAGGCCTTTTACAGGGGGAACTGAAGCTTTCTTT.

The chain joins TRBV4-2 to TRBJ2-5; D is perhaps TRBD2 (6 bases). V lost 0 bases, J lost 2 bases, and 10 bases lay in between. This CDR3 has 15 residues. CDR1 LGHNA and CDR2 YNFKEQ come from the germline V gene. CDR3 sequence: CASSQEGGKQETQYF. In nucleotides, the CDR3 is TGTGCCAGCAGCCAAGAGGGCGGGAAACAAGAGACCCAGTACTTC.

The chain links TRBV6-5 to TRBJ2-6; D gene unclear. This CDR3 has 14 residues. V was clipped by 8 bases and J by 3 bases, with 11 bases between them. CDR1 MNHEY and CDR2 SVGAGI come from the germline V gene. Here the CDR3 DNA reads TGTGCCAGCCGACGGAGTGGTGGGGCCAACGTCCTGACTTTC. Protein product: CASRRSGGANVLTF.

The gene calls are TRBV19 and TRBJ2-3; possible D gene TRBD2, 6 bases. With 5 bases removed from V and 10 bases from J, the gap between germline ends came to 13 bases. This CDR3 is built from 12 residues. The germline V gene has CDR1 LNHDA and CDR2 SQIVND (reference sequence). The CDR3 loop reads CASSPGSGPQYF. CDR3 nucleotide sequence: TGTGCCAGTAGTCCCGGGAGCGGGCCGCAGTATTTT.

The genes are TRBV21-1 and TRBJ2-2; TRBD1 is the table's D call, not checked against the DNA. TRBV21-1 is recorded as a pseudogene. The CDR3 consists of 16 residues. The CDR3 bases are TGTGCCAGCAGCCGAAAAAGGACAGGGCAAACCGGGGAGCTGTTTTTT. Protein: CASSRKRTGQTGELFF.

This chain joins TRBV7-9 and TRBJ1-4; D is ambiguous. V was trimmed by 1 base and J by 2 bases, leaving 8 bases between them. The germline V gene has CDR1 SEHNR and CDR2 FQNEAQ (reference sequence). The CDR3 runs to 15 residues. CDR3 residues: CASSLVEGTNEKLFF. CDR3 coding DNA: TGTGCCAGCAGCTTAGTGGAGGGCACTAATGAAAAACTGTTTTTT.

The rearrangement uses TRBV5-4 and TRBJ1-2; D may be TRBD1 (6 bases). The CDR3 is made up of 14 amino acids. V lost 0 bases and J 7 bases, leaving 13 bases between the germline ends. The germline V gene has CDR1 SGHNT and CDR2 YYREEE (reference sequence). The CDR3 sequence is CASSLEWAGAGYTF. In DNA form, the CDR3 reads TGTGCCAGCAGCTTGGAGTGGGCAGGGGCTGGCTACACCTTC.

V gene TRBV7-2 combines with J gene TRBJ2-7; TRBD1 might be the D (5 bases). Trimming took 4 bases from V and 7 from J, leaving 20 bases between them. Looked up from germline, CDR1 is SGHTA and CDR2 is FQGNSA. The CDR3 consists of 15 residues. The CDR3, as DNA: TGTGCCAGCAGCTCCGCGTATTGGGGCTCTCTTGAGCAGTACTTC. Translated, it gives CASSSAYWGSLEQYF.

The V gene is TRBV9, the J gene TRBJ2-7, with no clear D. Between the trimmed V and J ends, which lost 4 bases and 3 bases, there was a span of 20 bases. The V gene's germline CDR1 is SGDLS and CDR2 YYNGEE. The CDR3 spans 16 residues. The CDR3: CASSPQDPSFVYEQYF. The DNA of the CDR3 is TGTGCCAGCAGCCCACAAGATCCTAGTTTTGTCTACGAGCAGTACTTC. The full variable domain, rest sourced from reference TRBV9 and TRBJ2-7, is DSGVTQTPKHLITATGQRVTLRCSPRSGDLSVYWYQQSLDQGLQFLIQYYNGEERAKGNILERFSAQQFPDLHSELNLSSLELGDSALYFCASSPQDPSFVYEQYFGPGTRLTVT.

The J gene is TRBJ2-2, the V gene TRBV15; 10 bases are a match to TRBD2. Germline V gene data show CDR1 as LNHNV and CDR2 as YYDKDF (reference sequence). V dropped 5 bases and J dropped 1; count of bases not matched to a gene: 4. This CDR3 is built from 16 residues. CDR3 DNA sequence: TGTGCCACCAGCGGTAGCGGGGGGCAGAACACCGGGGAGCTGTTTTTT. Protein: CATSGSGGQNTGELFF. Based on the CDR3 plus reference TRBV15 and TRBJ2-2, the full variable domain is DAMVIQNPRYQVTQFGKPVTLSCSQTLNHNVMYWYQQKSSQAPKLLFHYYDKDFNNEADTPDNFQSRRPNTSFCFLDIRSPGLGDTAMYLCATSGSGGQNTGELFFGEGSRLTVL.

This sequence joins TRBV11-3 and TRBJ2-7; 11 bases align to TRBD2. CDR3 length equals 15 residues. Per germline, CDR1 SGHNT and CDR2 YENEEA. After removal of 6 bases from V and 4 bases from J, the junction contained 8 bases not matched to a gene. The DNA for the CDR3 is TGTGCCAGCAGTTCCGGGACTAGCGGACTTTACGAGCAGTACTTC. Translated: CASSSGTSGLYEQYF. The variable domain in full, completed from reference TRBV11-3 and TRBJ2-7, reads EAGVVQSPRYKIIEKKQPVAFWCNPISGHNTLYWYLQNLGQGPELLIRYENEEAVDDSQLPKDRFSAERLKGVDSTLKIQPAELGDSAVYLCASSSGTSGLYEQYFGPGTRLTVT.